This section outlines one T cell receptor beta chain sequence together with its context. Its antigen is not yet known. No base quality values were provided; no much bigger clone lies one nucleotide off. The CDR3 regions of human TCRbeta chains were subjected to immunosequencing. The study's own analysis went as follows. Repertoire TCRs were matched against a reference library of SARS-CoV-2-specific TCRs generated with the MIRA antigen-specificity platform. Breadth meant the fraction of unique TCRs that were SARS-CoV-2-associated, whereas depth meant the fraction of total T cells that were SARS-CoV-2-associated. Using the MIRA data, each spike-specific TCR was mapped to the spike region that the TCR reacts to and placed in a CD4 or CD8 class. Log10-transformed breadth and depth values were compared by one-way ANOVA with Sidak's multiple comparisons tests. Entries here come from immuneACCESS through TCRdb and include only in-frame sequences with V and J called. Some clones fail to appear in such tables; in the studies checked, an unresolved V gene covers under half of the shortfall, and the cause of the remainder is unknown. Clonal size and the V and J genes are those of that table, whereas D and trimming came from the DNA. Recorded for this sample are about 200,000 clones; approximately 95% of them occurred a single time. The ten most abundant clones make up about 1% of the sample.

The CDR3 holds 15 amino acids from the cysteine to the phenylalanine. Only CDR3 DNA remains: 45 bases, in frame from the first base. The germline V gene sets CDR1 to SGHRS and CDR2 to YFSETQ. The junction shows trimming of 6 bases on V and 9 bases on J, and the gene matches do not reach 10 bases of it. These data belong to a study of T cell responses to AZD1222 COVID-19 vaccine (dated by TCRdb to the early 2020s). For the study in its entirety: TCR sequencing covered about 230 trial participants: 200 to 220 given two doses of AZD1222 and 26 given two doses of MenACWY control vaccine. Trial participants were enrolled into age subgroups of 18-55, 56-69 and 70-plus years, which contained 148, 28 and 57 TCR-sequenced participants, respectively. What the study reported, not specific to this receptor: Participants were mostly white British and included more females than males, and it was suggested by the authors that clonal diversity may have been underestimated. Because no day 14 peak-response samples were available, repertoires were characterized only after the peak T cell response. The 56-69-year group was small, and its depth increase did not reach significance, likely because of low power. Conclusions about previously exposed vaccinees are limited, since just a handful of AZD1222 recipients were seropositive for SARS-CoV-2 at baseline. The whole spike protein was spanned by vaccine-associated CD4 TCRs, and dominant responses were seen in regions 160-218 and 743-854. After two AZD1222 doses, spike-specific TCR breadth and depth were significantly higher than at day 0 and than in MenACWY recipients. Epitopes outside the regions mutated in the B.1.351 and B.1.1.7 variants were reportedly recognized by nearly half of the unique spike-specific TCRs.

Sample time point, as interpreted from the label and publication: about 28 days (+/-7) after the second vaccine dose. Because spike-specific TCR depth and breadth did not differ between the two schedules, AZD1222 recipients who got a second dose at roughly 4 weeks were pooled with those who got a second dose at roughly 12 weeks. Samples from vaccinated people were obtained from the UK trials COV001 and COV002, which included a single-blind randomized controlled phase 2/3 trial of AZD1222 (ChAdOx1 nCoV-19) in healthy adults. Trial participant PBMC samples were collected at day 0 and day 28 after the second dose for TCRbeta chain sequencing.

The V and J segments used are TRBV5-1 and TRBJ2-1, with 12 central nucleotides matching TRBD2. Specimen: peripheral blood, collected 28 days after the second AZD1222 dose. The sequence was collected from an adult who received the AZD1222 COVID-19 vaccine. The nucleotide sequence reads TGCGCCAGCAACCTCCTGACTAGCGGGGGAGGTGAGCAGTTCTTC. Its translation is CASNLLTSGGGEQFF. With the rest looked up from the reference TRBV5-1 and TRBJ2-1 genes rather than sequenced, the full variable domain is KAGVTQTPRYLIKTRGQQVTLSCSPISGHRSVSWYQQTPGQGLQFLFEYFSETQRNKGNFPGRFSGRQFSNSRSEMNVSTLELGDSALYLCASNLLTSGGGEQFFGPGTRLTVL.